This T cell receptor beta chain was retrieved from a study of metastatic and nonmetastatic thyroid tumors. Thyroid surgery was performed in patients who had received no treatment beforehand. Trimming cost V 4 bases and J 6 bases; bases outside gene matches: 8. CDR3 length: 15 residues. Germline CDR1 and CDR2: GTSNPN and SVGIG (reference sequence). Using MiXCR, TCRdb re-called clones from the PCR reads. The repertoire holds some 26,000 clones, with roughly 3.5% as singletons. The clonotype originates from a male donor with papillary thyroid cancer or a benign thyroid nodule (not recorded which). Some clones in this sample may be carry-over from other donors' samples. The sequencing sample was made of blood. The V gene is TRBV30, the J gene TRBJ2-1; 11 nucleotides match TRBD1. The DNA of the CDR3 is TGTGCCTGGACCTCCGGGACAGGGGGATCCAATGAGCAGTTCTTC. Amino acid sequence: CAWTSGTGGSNEQFF.